One and the same sample provided the 18 T cell receptor beta chains below, sequenced in a study of CD8 T cells in Susac syndrome. The RNA input was 0.5 to 1 ug, and it was reverse transcribed with random hexamers. From the immunoSEQ multiplex PCR reads, TCRdb called clonotypes with MiXCR, one entry per CDR3 protein. This sample carries tens of thousands of distinct CDR3 sequences, 85% to 95% of them seen once, and the ten largest clones take about 0.3%. Input material: CD4+ T cells from PBMCs. The origin of the receptors is a human donor with Susac syndrome.

This chain links TRBV20-1 with TRBJ2-7, with D possibly being TRBD1 or TRBD2 (5 bases each). V dropped 4 bases and J dropped 3 bases, with 16 bases sitting between them. Germline V gene data show CDR1 as DFQATT and CDR2 as SNEGSKA (reference sequence). The CDR3 extends over 14 amino acids. The CDR3 nucleotides are TGCAGTGCTATTCAGGGACGAAAGGACTACGAGCAGTACTTC. It encodes CSAIQGRKDYEQYF.

The chain has TRBV7-2 and TRBJ2-3; TRBD2 agrees at 10 bases. The CDR3 extends over 15 amino acids. After removal of 1 base from V and 6 bases from J, the junction contained 4 bases not matched to a gene. Germline CDR1 is SGHTA and CDR2 is FQGNSA. Here the CDR3 reads CASSLGGAGGDTQYF. The CDR3 DNA sequence: TGTGCCAGCAGCTTAGGAGGAGCGGGGGGGGATACGCAGTATTTT.

The rearrangement joins TRBV7-8 to TRBJ1-5; unclear D gene. This CDR3 has 14 amino acids. V lost 3 bases to trimming and J lost 4 bases, with 10 bases between them. Germline V gene sequence: CDR1 SGHVS, CDR2 FQNEAQ. The CDR3 DNA reads as TGTGCCAGCAGCTTGATGACTCTAAATCAGCCCCAGCATTTT. This encodes CASSLMTLNQPQHF.

The V and J genes are TRBV20-1 and TRBJ1-1; D ambiguous. The CDR3 covers 11 residues. Trimming removed 2 bases at V and 7 bases at J, with 8 bases between. Germline V gene lookup returns CDR1 DFQATT and CDR2 SNEGSKA (reference sequence). The CDR3 is CSARLGSEAFF. The CDR3 bases are TGCAGTGCTAGACTAGGCAGTGAAGCTTTCTTT.

The chain has TRBV5-1 and TRBJ2-7; D ambiguous. This CDR3 contains 12 residues. Per germline, CDR1 SGHRS and CDR2 YFSETQ. V lost 3 bases and J 4 bases, leaving 8 bases between the germline ends. The CDR3 DNA sequence: TGCGCCAGCAGCTCAAACACTTACGAGCAGTACTTC. Protein: CASSSNTYEQYF. The full variable domain, rest sourced from reference TRBV5-1 and TRBJ2-7, is KAGVTQTPRYLIKTRGQQVTLSCSPISGHRSVSWYQQTPGQGLQFLFEYFSETQRNKGNFPGRFSGRQFSNSRSEMNVSTLELGDSALYLCASSSNTYEQYFGPGTRLTVT.

This clonotype appeared once. The rearrangement links TRBV7-3 to TRBJ2-3, with 7 bases fitting TRBD2. Germline lookup yields CDR1 SGHTA and CDR2 FQGTGA. The trim removed 2 bases at V and 3 bases at J, leaving 8 bases unmatched. The CDR3 contains 16 residues. The CDR3 bases are TGTGCCAGCAGCTTATCCGGCGGGGGAAAGACAGATACGCAGTATTTT. Translation gives CASSLSGGGKTDTQYF.

This clonotype was seen just once. The V and J genes are TRBV5-1 and TRBJ1-1; the match to TRBD1 covers 9 bases. Germline V lookup: CDR1 SGHRS, CDR2 YFSETQ. The CDR3 is 15 amino acids. After removal of 4 bases from V and 6 bases from J, the junction contained 10 bases not matched to a gene. This CDR3 is CASSVTGTGRPEAFF. In DNA, the CDR3 is TGCGCCAGCAGCGTCACCGGGACAGGGCGCCCTGAAGCTTTCTTT.

The chain couples TRBV11-1 to TRBJ1-2; no reliable D call. V lost 5 bases to trimming and J lost 4 bases, with 14 bases between them. The CDR3 length is 14 residues. Germline CDR1 is SGHAT and CDR2 is FQDESV (reference sequence). The DNA of the CDR3 is TGTGCCAGCAGCCTCGGTCGGGGTGCCTATGGCTACACCTTC. This gives the protein CASSLGRGAYGYTF.

The chain joins TRBV30 to TRBJ1-1, with 7 bases fitting TRBD1. The V gene end was trimmed by 4 bases and the J gene end by 3 bases; junction bases not matched to a gene: 8. Germline CDR1 reads GTSNPN; CDR2 reads SVGIG (reference sequence). The CDR3 has 14 residues. The CDR3 protein is CAWTTGIPDTEAFF. In nucleotides, the CDR3 is TGTGCCTGGACGACAGGGATCCCCGACACTGAAGCTTTCTTT.

V usage is TRBV28 and J usage is TRBJ1-2, with 7 positions matching TRBD1. CDR1 is MDHEN, CDR2 SYDVKM, per germline. The CDR3 is 13 residues long. The trim removed 6 bases at V and 8 bases at J, leaving 9 bases unmatched. CDR3 nucleotide sequence: TGTGCCAGCAGCCCCACAGGGGTGGGGGGCTACACCTTC. This codes for CASSPTGVGGYTF.

The chain couples TRBV25-1 to TRBJ2-7; 7 positions match TRBD1. Germline CDR1 MGHDK, CDR2 SYGVNS. The CDR3 extends over 15 amino acids. Trimming at V came to 6 bases and at J to 5 bases, leaving 13 bases not matched to a gene. CDR3 sequence: CASRQERQGRNEQYF. CDR3 bases: TGTGCCAGCAGACAAGAGAGACAGGGTAGAAACGAGCAGTACTTC.

The chain employs TRBV20-1 and TRBJ1-2; 8 positions agree with TRBD1. The CDR3 length is 12 residues. Germline V lookup: CDR1 DFQATT, CDR2 SNEGSKA (reference sequence). Trimming at V came to 6 bases and at J to 7 bases, leaving 7 bases not matched to a gene. The CDR3: CSAWTGKFGYTF. The CDR3 nucleotides read TGCAGTGCCTGGACAGGGAAGTTTGGCTACACCTTC.

The V call is TRBV30, the J call TRBJ1-2, with D maybe TRBD1 (5 bases). CDR1 and CDR2 from the germline V gene are GTSNPN and SVGIG (reference sequence). There are 12 residues in the CDR3. V lost 5 bases, J lost 4 bases, and 11 bases lay in between. Written as DNA, the CDR3 is TGTGCCTGGGGATCGGGACCCTATGGCTACACCTTC. It encodes CAWGSGPYGYTF.

V gene TRBV7-2 combines with J gene TRBJ2-7, with D hard to call. The V gene lost 5 bases and the J gene lost 6 bases, with 11 bases spanning the gap. The CDR3 runs 12 residues. Germline loops: CDR1 SGHTA, CDR2 FQGNSA. The CDR3 loop is CASSESTVEQYF. The CDR3 region has the DNA TGTGCCAGCAGCGAATCTACTGTCGAGCAGTACTTC.

The count of this clonotype is one. The CDR3, as DNA: TGCAGTTCCTCCAGGGGGCCGGACAATTCACCCCTCCACTTT. As protein: CSSSRGPDNSPLHF. V gene TRBV20-1 combines with J gene TRBJ1-6; 8 nucleotides line up with TRBD1. The V gene end was trimmed by 8 bases and the J gene end by 7 bases; junction bases not matched to a gene: 10. There are 14 residues in the CDR3. Germline V gives CDR1 DFQATT, CDR2 SNEGSKA (reference sequence).

The V call is TRBV19, the J call TRBJ2-7; a possible D gene is TRBD2 (5 bases). V was cut by 4 bases and J by 5 bases, with 18 bases left in between. This CDR3 spans 15 amino acids. CDR1 and CDR2 from the germline V gene are LNHDA and SQIVND (reference sequence). CDR3 DNA sequence: TGTGCCAGTAGTAACCGACGGGCGCGGGCGGACGAGCAGTACTTC. Protein: CASSNRRARADEQYF.

The rearrangement joins TRBV3-1 to TRBJ2-2; D is unresolved. Germline CDR1 is LGHDT and CDR2 is YNNKEL (reference sequence). The CDR3 sequence is 12 residues long. Trimming took off 1 base at V and 8 bases at J, with 5 bases between the two ends. The chain's CDR3 is CASSQVEGELFF. CDR3 coding DNA: TGTGCCAGCAGCCAAGTTGAAGGGGAGCTGTTTTTT. Full variable domain (remainder filled in from reference TRBV3-1 and TRBJ2-2): DTAVSQTPKYLVTQMGNDKSIKCEQNLGHDTMYWYKQDSKKFLKIMFSYNNKELIINETVPNRFSPKSPDKAHLNLHINSLELGDSAVYFCASSQVEGELFFGEGSRLTVL.

The J gene is TRBJ2-1, the V gene TRBV29-1; D possibly corresponds to TRBD2 (5 bases). This CDR3 has 11 residues. Trimming shortened V by 4 bases and J by 9 bases, and 10 bases separated the two germline ends. Germline lookup yields CDR1 SQVTM and CDR2 ANQGSEA. CDR3: CSVVEVSEQFF. For the CDR3, the DNA is TGCAGCGTTGTGGAGGTCAGTGAGCAGTTCTTC.